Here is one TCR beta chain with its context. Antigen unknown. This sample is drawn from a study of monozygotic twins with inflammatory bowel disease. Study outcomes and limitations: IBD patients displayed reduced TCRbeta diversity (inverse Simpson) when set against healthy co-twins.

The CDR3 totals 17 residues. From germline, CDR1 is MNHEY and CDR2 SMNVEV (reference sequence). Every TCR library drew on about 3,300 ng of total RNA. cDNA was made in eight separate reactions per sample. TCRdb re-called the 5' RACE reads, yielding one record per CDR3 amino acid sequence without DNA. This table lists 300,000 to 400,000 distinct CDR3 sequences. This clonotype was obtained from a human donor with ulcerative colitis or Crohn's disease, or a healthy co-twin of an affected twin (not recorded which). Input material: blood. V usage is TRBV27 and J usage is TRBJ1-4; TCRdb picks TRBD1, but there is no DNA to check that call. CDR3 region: CASRHGTTWARNEKLFF.